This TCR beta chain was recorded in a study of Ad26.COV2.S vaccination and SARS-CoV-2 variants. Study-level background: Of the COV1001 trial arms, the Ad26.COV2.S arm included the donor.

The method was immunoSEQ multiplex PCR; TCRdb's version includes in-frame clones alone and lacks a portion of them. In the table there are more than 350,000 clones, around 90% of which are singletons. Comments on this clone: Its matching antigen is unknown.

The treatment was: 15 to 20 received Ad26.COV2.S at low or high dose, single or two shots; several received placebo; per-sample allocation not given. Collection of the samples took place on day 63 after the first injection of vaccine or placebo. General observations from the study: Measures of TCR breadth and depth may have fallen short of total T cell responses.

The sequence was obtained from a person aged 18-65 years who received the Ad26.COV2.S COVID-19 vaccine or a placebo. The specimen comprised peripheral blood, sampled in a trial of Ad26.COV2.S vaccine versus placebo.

The DNA of the CDR3 is TGCGCCAGCAGCCAAGAGGCTAGCGGGATTTCCTACGAGCAGTACTTC. Protein: CASSQEASGISYEQYF. The V gene is TRBV4-1, the J gene TRBJ2-7, with 9 bases fitting TRBD2. This CDR3 spans 16 amino acids. CDR1 is MGHRA, CDR2 YSYEKL, per germline. With 0 bases clipped from V and 1 base from J, the junction kept 4 bases outside the gene matches.